This TCR beta chain came from a study of prognosis after radiotherapy for stage I lung cancer. Study conclusions and caveats: Patients who developed distant metastases had lower Shannon entropy after stereotactic body radiation therapy. Patients who had metastases reportedly showed TRBV and TRBJ gene usage that varied from that of patients who did not. After stereotactic body radiation therapy, unique TCR clone counts dropped from a median of about 9,200 to 6,500.

Germline V lookup: CDR1 KGHSH, CDR2 LQKENI. The length of the CDR3 is 16 residues. Trimming at V came to 3 bases and at J to 4 bases, leaving 11 bases not matched to a gene. The study amplified the TCR beta CDR3 region from genomic DNA. This amplification was carried out by two rounds of multiplex PCR. Primers specific to each TRBV and TRBJ gene were used in first-round PCR. TCRdb called the multiplex PCR reads again in MiXCR, with one record for every CDR3 protein. The data show 50,000 to 75,000 distinct CDR3 sequences, around a quarter seen once. In its sample, this clonotype was seen many times. Its specificity is unknown.

This TCR was sampled from a donor aged 50 or older with non-small cell lung cancer. The specimen was PBMCs, collected before or after stereotactic body radiation therapy (not recorded which). The chain employs TRBV18 and TRBJ1-2; TRBD1 matches at 7 bases. The CDR3 DNA reads TGTGCCAGCTCACCCCGAGGGACAGTCGAGATCTATGGCTACACCTTC. Translated: CASSPRGTVEIYGYTF.